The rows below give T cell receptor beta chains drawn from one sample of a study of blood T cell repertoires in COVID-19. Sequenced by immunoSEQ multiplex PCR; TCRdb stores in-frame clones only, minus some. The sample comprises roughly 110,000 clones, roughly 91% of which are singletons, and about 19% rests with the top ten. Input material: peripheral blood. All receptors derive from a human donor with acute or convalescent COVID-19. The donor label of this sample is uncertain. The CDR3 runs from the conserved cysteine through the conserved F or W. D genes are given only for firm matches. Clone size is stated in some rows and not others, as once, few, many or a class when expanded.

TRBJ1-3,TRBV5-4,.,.,TGTGCCAGCAGCTCCACCAGCGCCGGAAACACCATATATTTT,CASSSTSAGNTIYF
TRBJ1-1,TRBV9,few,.,TGTGCCAGCAGCGGGGGGACATTGAACACTGAAGCTTTCTTT,CASSGGTLNTEAFF
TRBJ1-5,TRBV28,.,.,TGTGCCAGCGCCCCAGGGCTTTATAGCAATCAGCCCCAGCATTTT,CASAPGLYSNQPQHF
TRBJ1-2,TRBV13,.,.,TGTGCCAGCAGCCCGACAGATAACTATGGCTACACCTTC,CASSPTDNYGYTF
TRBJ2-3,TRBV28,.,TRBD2,TGTGCCAGCAGTTCCCTAGCGGGAGCGACAGATACGCAGTATTTT,CASSSLAGATDTQYF
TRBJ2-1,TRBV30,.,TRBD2,TGTGCCTGCAAGCGGAGCGGGGGTAAGAATGAGCAGTTCTTC,CACKRSGGKNEQFF
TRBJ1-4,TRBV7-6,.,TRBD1,TGTGCCACCCAGACCGGGACAGGAGATGAAAAACTGTTTTTT,CATQTGTGDEKLFF
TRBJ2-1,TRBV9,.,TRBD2,TGTGCCAGCAGCGCTAGACTAGCGCGGAACAATGAGCAGTTCTTC,CASSARLARNNEQFF
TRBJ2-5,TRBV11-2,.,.,TGTGCCAGCAGCTTTAGAGGCAAGTCCCAAGAGACCCAGTACTTC,CASSFRGKSQETQYF
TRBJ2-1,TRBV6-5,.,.,TGTGCCATCAGGGGCCCCCCCTACTACAATGAGCAGTTCTTC,CAIRGPPYYNEQFF
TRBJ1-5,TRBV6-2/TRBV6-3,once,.,TGTGCCAGCAGTTACCTTGGCGGGCTGAGTAGGACTTATCGCAATCAGCCCCAGCATTTT,CASSYLGGLSRTYRNQPQHF
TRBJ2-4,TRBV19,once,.,TGTGCCAGTAGTCAATTTACCCAGGTAGCCAAAAACATTCAGTACTTC,CASSQFTQVAKNIQYF
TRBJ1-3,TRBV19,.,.,TGTGCCAGTACCACGCAGGGGACCCCCGGTAGCACCATATATTTT,CASTTQGTPGSTIYF
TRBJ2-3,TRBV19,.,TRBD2,TGTGCCAGTAGTATTTCACCTAGCGGGTGTTTCCTGAGTTTGGATACGCAGTATTTT,CASSISPSGCFLSLDTQYF
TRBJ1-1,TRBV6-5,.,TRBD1,TGTGCCAGCAGTTACCAGGGGGTGGACACTGAAGCTTTCTTT,CASSYQGVDTEAFF
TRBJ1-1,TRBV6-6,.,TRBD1,TGTGCCAGCAGTTCTTGGACAGGGACCACTGAAGCTTTCTTT,CASSSWTGTTEAFF
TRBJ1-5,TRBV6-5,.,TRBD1,TGTGCCAGCAGTCGACAGGGTGTAGATCAGCCCCAGCATTTT,CASSRQGVDQPQHF
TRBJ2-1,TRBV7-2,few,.,TGTGCCAGCAGCTTCGGTACTAGCAGTAATGAGCAGTTCTTC,CASSFGTSSNEQFF
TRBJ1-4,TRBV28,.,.,TGTGCCAGCAGTTCCCTGGCCGGGGGGAATGAAAAACTGTTTTTT,CASSSLAGGNEKLFF
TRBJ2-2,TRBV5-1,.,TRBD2,TGCGCCAGCAGCTTGGTAATAGCGGGAGCCGGGGAGCTGTTTTTT,CASSLVIAGAGELFF
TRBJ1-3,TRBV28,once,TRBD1,TGTGCCAGCAGTTTTCTGGCCCCGCCCGGCAGGACAGGGATAGTTGGTATTTGGAACACCATATATTTT,CASSFLAPPGRTGIVGIWNTIYF
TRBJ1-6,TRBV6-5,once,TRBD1,TGTGCCAGCAGTTACAGACAGGGAGGATCACCCCTCCACTTT,CASSYRQGGSPLHF
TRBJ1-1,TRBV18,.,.,TGTGCCAGCTCACCCGCCCGACGGGGGAGGGACACTGAAGCTTTCTTT,CASSPARRGRDTEAFF
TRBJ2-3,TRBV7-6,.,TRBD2,TGTGCCAGCAGCAAAGGGACTAGCGGGGGGGATACGCAGTATTTT,CASSKGTSGGDTQYF
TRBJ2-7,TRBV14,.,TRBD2,TGTGCCAGCAGCCTAGATGGCCTAGCGGGAGGGCTTTACTACGAGCAGTACTTC,CASSLDGLAGGLYYEQYF
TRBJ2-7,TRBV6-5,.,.,TGTGCCAGCGAAGAGGACGAGCAGTACTTC,CASEEDEQYF
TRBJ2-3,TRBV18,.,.,TGTGCCAGCTCACCCTCCAGTACCCGAACGGGGTATAGTGGGCAGTATTTT,CASSPSSTRTGYSGQYF